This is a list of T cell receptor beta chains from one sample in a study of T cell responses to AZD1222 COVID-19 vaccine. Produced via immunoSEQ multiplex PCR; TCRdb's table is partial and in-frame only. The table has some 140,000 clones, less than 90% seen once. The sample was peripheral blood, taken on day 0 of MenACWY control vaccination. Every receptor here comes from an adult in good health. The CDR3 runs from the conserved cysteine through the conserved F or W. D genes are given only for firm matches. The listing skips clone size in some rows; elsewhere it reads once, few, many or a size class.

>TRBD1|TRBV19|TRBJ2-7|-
TGTGCCAGTAGTCAAGGGACAGGTCCGAGCGAGCAGTACTTC
CASSQGTGPSEQYF
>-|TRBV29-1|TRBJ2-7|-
TGCAGCGTTGATCAACAGGGTTCCTACGAGCAGTACTTC
CSVDQQGSYEQYF
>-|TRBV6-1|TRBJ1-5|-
TGTGCCAGCAGTGAACGAGGCGATCAGCCCCAGCATTTT
CASSERGDQPQHF
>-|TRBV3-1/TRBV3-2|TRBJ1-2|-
TGTGCCAGCAGTCTAACGACTATAAGCCGGAGTGGCTACACCTTC
CASSLTTISRSGYTF
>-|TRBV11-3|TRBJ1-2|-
TGTGCCAGCAGCTTTCAAGGGACTGGCTACACCTTC
CASSFQGTGYTF
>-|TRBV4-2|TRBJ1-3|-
TGTGCCAGCAGCCAAGAAGGGGGTTTAATCTCTGGAAACACCATATATTTT
CASSQEGGLISGNTIYF
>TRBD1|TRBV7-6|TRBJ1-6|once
TGTGCCAGCAGCCCAGGACAGGGGGATTCACCCCTCCACTTT
CASSPGQGDSPLHF
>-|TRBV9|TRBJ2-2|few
TGTGCCAGCAGCGTAGAGGTAGGGGACACCGGGGAGCTGTTTTTT
CASSVEVGDTGELFF
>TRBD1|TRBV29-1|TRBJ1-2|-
TGCAGCGTTGGCGACAGGGAGATTTCCCCTAACTATGGCTACACCTTC
CSVGDREISPNYGYTF
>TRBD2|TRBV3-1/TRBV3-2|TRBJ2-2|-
TGTGCCAGCAGCCATCTAGCGGGGTCCGGGGAGCTGTTTTTT
CASSHLAGSGELFF
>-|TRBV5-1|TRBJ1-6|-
TGCGCCAGCAGCTTGGACTCTCCGGGCAATTCACCCCTCCACTTT
CASSLDSPGNSPLHF
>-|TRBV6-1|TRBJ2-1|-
TGTGCCAGCAGTGAGGGATCCGGCTCCTACAATGAGCAGTTCTTC
CASSEGSGSYNEQFF
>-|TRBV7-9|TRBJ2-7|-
TGTGCCAGCAGCTTAGGTGTAGGGGATGGCTACGAGCAGTACTTC
CASSLGVGDGYEQYF
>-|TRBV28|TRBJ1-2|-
TGTGCCAGCCGGGGTAATAACTATGGCTACACCTTC
CASRGNNYGYTF
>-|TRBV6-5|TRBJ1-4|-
TGTGCCAGCAGTTACTCTTCGGAACTGTTTTTT
CASSYSSELFF
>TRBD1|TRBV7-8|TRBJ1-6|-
TGTGCCAGCAAACGGAACAGGGGCCCGGTTTATAATTCACCCCTCCACTTT
CASKRNRGPVYNSPLHF
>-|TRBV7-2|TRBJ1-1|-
TGTGCCAGCAGCGCCCGGTGGCAGGGCGGCACTGAAGCTTTCTTT
CASSARWQGGTEAFF
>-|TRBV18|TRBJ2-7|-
TGTGCCAGCTCACCAGGGGGTTGGGACGAGCAGTACTTC
CASSPGGWDEQYF
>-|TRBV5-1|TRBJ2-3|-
TGCGCCAGCAGGGATAATCCCACAGATACGCAGTATTTT
CASRDNPTDTQYF
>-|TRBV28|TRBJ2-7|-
TGTGCCAGCAGTTTTCGTGGCTCAGGCTACGAGCAGTACTTC
CASSFRGSGYEQYF
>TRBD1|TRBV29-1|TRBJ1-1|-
TGCAGCGCAAAGACAGGGGCCACTGAAGCTTTCTTT
CSAKTGATEAFF
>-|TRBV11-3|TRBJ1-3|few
TGTGCCAGCAGCTCCGGTGGGGCCTGGTCGGGAAACACCATATATTTT
CASSSGGAWSGNTIYF
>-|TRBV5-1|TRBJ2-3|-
TGCGCCAGCAGCTCCGGACTTTCCAAGGATACGCAGTATTTT
CASSSGLSKDTQYF
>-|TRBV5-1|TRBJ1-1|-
TGCGCCAGTGCTGTAGTGGGGGCGGGTGAAGCTTTCTTT
CASAVVGAGEAFF
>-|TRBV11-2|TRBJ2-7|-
TGTGCCAGCAGCCTTGAAGGGAACAGCTACTACGAGCAGTACTTC
CASSLEGNSYYEQYF
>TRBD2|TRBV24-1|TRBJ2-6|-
TGTGCCACCAGTGATCCCTGGGGGGGGGAGCACTCTGGGGCCAACGTCCTGACTTTC
CATSDPWGGEHSGANVLTF
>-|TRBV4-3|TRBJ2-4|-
TGCGCCAGCAGCCAAGATAGGTCGGACTGGCGCGGCATTCAGTACTTC
CASSQDRSDWRGIQYF
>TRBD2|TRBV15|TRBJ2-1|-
TGTGCCACCAGCCCCCCGGGTCCTGATAGCGGGAGTTGGGACAATGAGCAGTTCTTC
CATSPPGPDSGSWDNEQFF
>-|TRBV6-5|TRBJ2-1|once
TGTGCCAGCAGTTACCAGGGCAATGAGCAGTTCTTC
CASSYQGNEQFF
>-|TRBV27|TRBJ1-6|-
TGTGCCAGCAGTTGGAGGGCAGCTGGTTCACCCCTCCACTTT
CASSWRAAGSPLHF
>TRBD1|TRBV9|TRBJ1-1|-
TGTGCCAGCAGGGCCCCCCCGACAGGGTGGAACACTGAAGCTTTCTTT
CASRAPPTGWNTEAFF
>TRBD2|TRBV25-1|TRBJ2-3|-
TGTGCCAGCAGTGAACCCCGACTAGCGGGAGGTCGGGATACGCAGTATTTT
CASSEPRLAGGRDTQYF
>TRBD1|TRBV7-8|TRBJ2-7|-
TGTGCCAGCTCATCGACAGGGGGCCACTACGAGCAGTACTTC
CASSSTGGHYEQYF
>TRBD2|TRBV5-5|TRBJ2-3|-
TGTGCCAGCAGCGATCTAGCGGGAGGGGTAACAGATACGCAGTATTTT
CASSDLAGGVTDTQYF
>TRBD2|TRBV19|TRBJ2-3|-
TGTGCCAGTAGATTAGGCGGGAGGGTCGGAGATACGCAGTATTTT
CASRLGGRVGDTQYF
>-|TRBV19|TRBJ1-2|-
TGTGCCAGTAGTATATTTGCAGGGGATTATGGCTACACCTTC
CASSIFAGDYGYTF
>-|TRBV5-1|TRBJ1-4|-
TGCGCCAGCAGCTTGGCCGGACTTGAAAAACTGTTTTTT
CASSLAGLEKLFF
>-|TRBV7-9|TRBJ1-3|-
TGTGCCAGCAGCCACGCCTCTGGAAACACCATATATTTT
CASSHASGNTIYF
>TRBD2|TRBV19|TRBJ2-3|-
TGTGCCAGTAGTATTTCTAGCGGGAGAAAGGATACGCAGTATTTT
CASSISSGRKDTQYF
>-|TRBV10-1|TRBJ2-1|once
TGCGCCAGCAGGGAGAATGGAATCTCGGGTGAGCAGTTCTTC
CASRENGISGEQFF
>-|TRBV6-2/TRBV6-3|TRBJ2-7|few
TGTGCCAGCAGCCACACCTACGAGCAGTACTTC
CASSHTYEQYF
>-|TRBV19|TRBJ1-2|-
TGTGCCTCCTCTACGGGGCGTTCTAGCTATGGCTACACCTTC
CASSTGRSSYGYTF
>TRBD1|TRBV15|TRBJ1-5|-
TGTGCCACCCGAGGACAGGCCTTCAATCAGCCCCAGCATTTT
CATRGQAFNQPQHF
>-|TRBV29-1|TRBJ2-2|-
TGCAGCGTTGACACCACCGGGGAGCTGTTTTTT
CSVDTTGELFF